This T cell receptor (beta chain) emerged from a study of T-cell memory formation after mild COVID-19. Germline V gene data show CDR1 as SNHLY and CDR2 as FYNNEI. Between the trimmed V and J ends, which lost 7 bases and 0 bases, there was a span of 15 bases. This CDR3 comprises 15 residues. Study results and limitations: What remained unconfirmed was the SARS-CoV-2 specificity of second-wave clones peaking on day 37. Chiefly within CM and EM were the contracting CD4+ clones; CD8+ ones were within EMRA.

5'RACE with constant-segment primers built TCRalpha and TCRbeta cDNA libraries with UMIs. TCRdb independently ran MiXCR on the 5' RACE reads; one entry per CDR3 protein. Of 450,000 or so distinct CDR3 sequences detected, 20% to 30% appear once; the ten largest clones hold around 12%. In its sample, this clonotype was seen a few times. Its specificity is unknown. This receptor was identified in an adult woman who had mild COVID-19 (a few samples of this study predate the infection). Cell type and time point are not known. The rearrangement joins TRBV2 to TRBJ1-1; D is perhaps TRBD1 (6 bases). Source material: PBMCs or a T cell subset sorted from them (not recorded which). This CDR3 reads CASILGTIMNTEAFF. In nucleotides, the CDR3 is TGTGCCAGCATTCTCGGGACAATAATGAACACTGAAGCTTTCTTT.